This T cell receptor (beta chain) was documented in a study of shared clonotypes between healthy human individuals. Study summary: Donors had three CD4 naive, three CD4 memory, two CD8 naive and one CD8 memory plate apiece.

Germline CDR1 SGHAT, CDR2 FQNNGV. This CDR3 has 16 amino acids. Trimming stripped 2 bases from V and 4 bases from J, with 15 bases between. Details on this clone: What it binds is not known.

The data were produced by immunoSEQ multiplex PCR, yet TCRdb's version contains in-frame clones alone and is incomplete. In the table there are over a million clones, roughly 96% of which are singletons. Findings and caveats of the study: Limited genetic and exposure-history diversity came from having few donors.

Source material: naive CD4+ T cells sorted from blood. As to subset: CD45RA+ positively selected. The chain combines TRBV11-2 with TRBJ1-3; D is ambiguous. The clonotype was recovered from a man younger than 40 in good health. CDR3 protein: CASSLPGIKKGNTIYF. CDR3 sequence (DNA): TGTGCCAGCAGCTTACCTGGAATTAAAAAGGGAAACACCATATATTTT.